This T cell receptor beta chain was sequenced in a study of identical twins. Trimming removed 2 bases at V and 13 bases at J, with 15 bases between. Per the germline V gene, CDR1 is LGHDT and CDR2 is YNNKEL (reference sequence). The CDR3 runs 13 residues. This clonotype came up many times. Its antigen is unknown. Notes on the study in general: The analysis was cross-sectional rather than longitudinal within donors. Zero-insertion findings could be partly confounded by invariant cells (MAIT and iNKT cells).

Template switching created a universal primer site, and the cDNA included unique molecular identifiers. In TCRdb, the 5' RACE reads were re-called with MiXCR into one record per CDR3 protein. Of around 240,000 distinct CDR3 sequences in the sample, under 12% were seen once. Sequenced material: memory T cells sorted from blood. V is TRBV3-1 and J is TRBJ2-1; D possibly uses TRBD1 or TRBD2 (5 bases each). This clonotype originated in a man aged 45-65 years in good health. CDR3 nucleotides: TGTGCCAGCAGCCAATCCGGGGCCTACTCACAGTTCTTC. Protein: CASSQSGAYSQFF.